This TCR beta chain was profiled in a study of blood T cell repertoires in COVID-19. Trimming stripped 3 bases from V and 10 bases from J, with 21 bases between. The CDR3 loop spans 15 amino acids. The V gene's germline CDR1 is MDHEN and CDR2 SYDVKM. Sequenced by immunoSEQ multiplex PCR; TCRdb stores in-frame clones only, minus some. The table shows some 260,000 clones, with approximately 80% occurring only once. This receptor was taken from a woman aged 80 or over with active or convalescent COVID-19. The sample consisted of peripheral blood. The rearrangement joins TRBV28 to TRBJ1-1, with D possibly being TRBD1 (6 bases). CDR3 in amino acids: CASSLRGTQGYRAFF. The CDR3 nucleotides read TGTGCCAGCAGTTTGAGGGGGACCCAGGGGTATAGAGCTTTCTTT.